This T cell receptor beta chain came from a study of T cell responses to AZD1222 COVID-19 vaccine. Study results and limitations: Receipt of two AZD1222 doses was followed by a rise in Spike-specific TCR breadth and depth. Variant regions that are unmutated are reportedly the target of nearly half of spike-specific TCRs. It was only after the peak T cell response that any repertoires were sampled.

V lost 3 bases to trimming and J lost 7 bases; unmatched junction nucleotides: 9. This CDR3 is built from 14 residues. The germline CDR1 and CDR2 sequences are DFQATT and SNEGSKA (reference sequence). This clone was seen once. Its antigen is unidentified. Sequencing was performed with immunoSEQ multiplex PCR; in TCRdb, only in-frame clones are kept and a portion is missing. This sample has some 140,000 clones, with around 90% found just once. J is TRBJ2-1 and V is TRBV20-1, with TRBD2 matching over 7 bases. The sequencing here drew on peripheral blood, taken on day 0 of AZD1222 vaccination. The sequence derives from an adult in good health. CDR3 DNA sequence: TGCAGTGCTAGTTGGGGGGGGGATTCGAATGAGCAGTTCTTC. This sequence encodes CSASWGGDSNEQFF.